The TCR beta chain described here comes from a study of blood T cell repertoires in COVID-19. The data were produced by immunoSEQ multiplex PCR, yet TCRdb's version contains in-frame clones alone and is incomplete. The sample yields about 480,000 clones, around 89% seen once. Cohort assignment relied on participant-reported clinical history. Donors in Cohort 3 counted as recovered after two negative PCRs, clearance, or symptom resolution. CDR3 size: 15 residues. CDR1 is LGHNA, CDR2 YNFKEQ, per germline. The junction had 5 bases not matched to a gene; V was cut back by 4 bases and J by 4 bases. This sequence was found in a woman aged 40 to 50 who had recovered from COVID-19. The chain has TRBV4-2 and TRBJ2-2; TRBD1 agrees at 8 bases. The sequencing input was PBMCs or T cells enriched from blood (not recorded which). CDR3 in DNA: TGTGCCAGCAGCCCCAGGGGGCAGAGCACCGGGGAGCTGTTTTTT. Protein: CASSPRGQSTGELFF.